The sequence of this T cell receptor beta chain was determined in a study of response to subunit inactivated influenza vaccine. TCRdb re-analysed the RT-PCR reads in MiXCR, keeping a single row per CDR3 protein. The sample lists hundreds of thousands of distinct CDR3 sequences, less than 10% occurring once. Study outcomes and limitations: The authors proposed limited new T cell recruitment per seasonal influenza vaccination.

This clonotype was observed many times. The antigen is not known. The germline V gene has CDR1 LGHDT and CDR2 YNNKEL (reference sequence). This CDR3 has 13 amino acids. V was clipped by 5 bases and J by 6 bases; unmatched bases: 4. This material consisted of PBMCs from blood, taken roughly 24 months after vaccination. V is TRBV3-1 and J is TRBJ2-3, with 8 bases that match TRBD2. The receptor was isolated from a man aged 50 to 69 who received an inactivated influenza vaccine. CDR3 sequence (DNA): TGTGCCAGCAGCACGGGGGGGGAGGATACGCAGTATTTT. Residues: CASSTGGEDTQYF.